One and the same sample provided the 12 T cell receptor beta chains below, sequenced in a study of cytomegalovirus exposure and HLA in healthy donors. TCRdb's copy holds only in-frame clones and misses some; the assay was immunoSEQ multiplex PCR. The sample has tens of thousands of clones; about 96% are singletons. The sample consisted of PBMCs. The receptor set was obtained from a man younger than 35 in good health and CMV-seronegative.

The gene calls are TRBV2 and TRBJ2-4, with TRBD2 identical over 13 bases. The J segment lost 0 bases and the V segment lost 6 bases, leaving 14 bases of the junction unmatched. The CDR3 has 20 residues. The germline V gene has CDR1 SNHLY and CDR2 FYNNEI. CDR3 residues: CASSPRGTSGVGLAKNIQYF. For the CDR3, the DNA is TGTGCCAGCAGCCCTCGGGGGACTAGCGGGGTGGGACTAGCCAAAAACATTCAGTACTTC.

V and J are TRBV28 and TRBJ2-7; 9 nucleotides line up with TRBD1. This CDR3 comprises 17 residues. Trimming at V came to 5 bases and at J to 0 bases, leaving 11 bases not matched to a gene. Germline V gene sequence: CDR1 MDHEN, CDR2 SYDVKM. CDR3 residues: CASSTQDRGVSSYEQYF. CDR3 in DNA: TGTGCCAGCAGTACCCAGGACAGGGGCGTAAGCTCCTACGAGCAGTACTTC.

This chain's CDR3 is CASNEGAKNIQYF. The DNA for the CDR3 is TGTGCCAGCAATGAGGGAGCCAAAAACATTCAGTACTTC. V and J are TRBV28 and TRBJ2-4, with TRBD2 as a possible D gene (5 bases). The CDR3 is made up of 13 amino acids. Trimming pared 7 bases from V and 0 bases from J, leaving 7 bases between. The germline V gene has CDR1 MDHEN and CDR2 SYDVKM.

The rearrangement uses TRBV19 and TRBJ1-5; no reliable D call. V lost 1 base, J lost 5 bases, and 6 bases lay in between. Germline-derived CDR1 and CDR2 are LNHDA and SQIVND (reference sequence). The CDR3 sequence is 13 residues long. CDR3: CASSIVPDQPQHF. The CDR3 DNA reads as TGTGCCAGTAGTATAGTTCCAGATCAGCCCCAGCATTTT.

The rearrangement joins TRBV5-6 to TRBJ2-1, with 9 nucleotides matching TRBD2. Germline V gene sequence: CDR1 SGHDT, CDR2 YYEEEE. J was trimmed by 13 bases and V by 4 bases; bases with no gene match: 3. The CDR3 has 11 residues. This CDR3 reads CASSRGLAQFF. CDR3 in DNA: TGTGCCAGCAGCCGGGGACTAGCCCAGTTCTTC.

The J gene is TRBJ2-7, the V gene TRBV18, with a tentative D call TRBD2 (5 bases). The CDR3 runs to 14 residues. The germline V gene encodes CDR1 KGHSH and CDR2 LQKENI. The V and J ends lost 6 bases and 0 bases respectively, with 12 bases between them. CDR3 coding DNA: TGTGCCAGCTCCCAAAGCGAGGGCTCCTACGAGCAGTACGTC. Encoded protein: CASSQSEGSYEQYV.

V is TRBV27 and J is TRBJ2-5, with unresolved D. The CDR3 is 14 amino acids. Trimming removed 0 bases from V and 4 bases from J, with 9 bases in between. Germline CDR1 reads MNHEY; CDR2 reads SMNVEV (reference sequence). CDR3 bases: TGTGCCAGCAGTTTATCTATTAGATTAGAGACCCAGTACTTC. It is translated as CASSLSIRLETQYF.

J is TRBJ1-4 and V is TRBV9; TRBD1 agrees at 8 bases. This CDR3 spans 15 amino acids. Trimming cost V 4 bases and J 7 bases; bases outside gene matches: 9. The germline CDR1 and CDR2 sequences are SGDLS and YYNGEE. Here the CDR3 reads CASSSRTGGGEKLFF. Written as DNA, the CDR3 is TGTGCCAGCAGCTCCCGAACAGGGGGGGGTGAAAAACTGTTTTTT.

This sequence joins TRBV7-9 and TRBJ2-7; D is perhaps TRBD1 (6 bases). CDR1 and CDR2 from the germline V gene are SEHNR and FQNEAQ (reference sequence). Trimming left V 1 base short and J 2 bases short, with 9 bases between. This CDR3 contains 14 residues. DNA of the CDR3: TGTGCCAGCAGCTTAGGGGGGCAGGCCTACGAGCAGTACGTC. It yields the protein CASSLGGQAYEQYV.

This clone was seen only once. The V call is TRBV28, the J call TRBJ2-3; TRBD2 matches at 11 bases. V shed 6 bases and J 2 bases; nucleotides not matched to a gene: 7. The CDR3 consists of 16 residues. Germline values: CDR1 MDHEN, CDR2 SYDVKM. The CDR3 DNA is TGTGCCAGCAGCCCACTAGCGGGAGTAAACACAGATACGCAGTATTTT. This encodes CASSPLAGVNTDTQYF.

The CDR3 spells CTSSRLNYGYTF. CDR3 DNA: TGCACCAGCAGCCGACTGAACTATGGCTACACCTTC. This chain connects TRBV1 to TRBJ1-2. TRBV1 is shown as a pseudogene. The CDR3 contains 12 residues.

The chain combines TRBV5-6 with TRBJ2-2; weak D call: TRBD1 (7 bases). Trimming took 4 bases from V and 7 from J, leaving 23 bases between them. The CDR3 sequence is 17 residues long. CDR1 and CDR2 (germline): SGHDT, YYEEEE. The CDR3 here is CASSPPQEGASLGELFF. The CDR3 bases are TGTGCCAGCAGCCCCCCCCAGGAGGGGGCGTCTCTCGGGGAGCTGTTTTTT.